This T cell receptor (beta chain) was captured by sequencing in a study of shared clonotypes between healthy human individuals. Sorted-subset replicate PCR reactions were performed with roughly 200 ng DNA, corresponding to roughly 30,000 T cell genomes. The data were produced by immunoSEQ multiplex PCR, yet TCRdb's version contains in-frame clones alone and is incomplete. Altogether some 2,000,000 clones are present, approximately 95% being singletons, with the ten largest covering roughly 0.13%. Study-wide findings and caveats: Donor clonotype sharing was expected to depend on sequencing depth.

Regarding this clone: Its specificity is not known.

After removal of 6 bases from V and 4 bases from J, the junction contained 7 bases not matched to a gene. The germline V gene encodes CDR1 MNHNS and CDR2 SASEGT. The CDR3 totals 15 residues. Sequences were obtained from naive CD4+ T cells sorted from blood. Subset defined: CD45RA+ positively selected. The sequence derives from a man aged 18 to 29 in good health. The V call is TRBV6-1, the J call TRBJ2-3, with TRBD2 identical over 10 bases. This chain's CDR3 is CASSQAGGPADTQYF. In nucleotides, the CDR3 is TGTGCCAGCAGCCAAGCGGGAGGGCCGGCAGATACGCAGTATTTT.